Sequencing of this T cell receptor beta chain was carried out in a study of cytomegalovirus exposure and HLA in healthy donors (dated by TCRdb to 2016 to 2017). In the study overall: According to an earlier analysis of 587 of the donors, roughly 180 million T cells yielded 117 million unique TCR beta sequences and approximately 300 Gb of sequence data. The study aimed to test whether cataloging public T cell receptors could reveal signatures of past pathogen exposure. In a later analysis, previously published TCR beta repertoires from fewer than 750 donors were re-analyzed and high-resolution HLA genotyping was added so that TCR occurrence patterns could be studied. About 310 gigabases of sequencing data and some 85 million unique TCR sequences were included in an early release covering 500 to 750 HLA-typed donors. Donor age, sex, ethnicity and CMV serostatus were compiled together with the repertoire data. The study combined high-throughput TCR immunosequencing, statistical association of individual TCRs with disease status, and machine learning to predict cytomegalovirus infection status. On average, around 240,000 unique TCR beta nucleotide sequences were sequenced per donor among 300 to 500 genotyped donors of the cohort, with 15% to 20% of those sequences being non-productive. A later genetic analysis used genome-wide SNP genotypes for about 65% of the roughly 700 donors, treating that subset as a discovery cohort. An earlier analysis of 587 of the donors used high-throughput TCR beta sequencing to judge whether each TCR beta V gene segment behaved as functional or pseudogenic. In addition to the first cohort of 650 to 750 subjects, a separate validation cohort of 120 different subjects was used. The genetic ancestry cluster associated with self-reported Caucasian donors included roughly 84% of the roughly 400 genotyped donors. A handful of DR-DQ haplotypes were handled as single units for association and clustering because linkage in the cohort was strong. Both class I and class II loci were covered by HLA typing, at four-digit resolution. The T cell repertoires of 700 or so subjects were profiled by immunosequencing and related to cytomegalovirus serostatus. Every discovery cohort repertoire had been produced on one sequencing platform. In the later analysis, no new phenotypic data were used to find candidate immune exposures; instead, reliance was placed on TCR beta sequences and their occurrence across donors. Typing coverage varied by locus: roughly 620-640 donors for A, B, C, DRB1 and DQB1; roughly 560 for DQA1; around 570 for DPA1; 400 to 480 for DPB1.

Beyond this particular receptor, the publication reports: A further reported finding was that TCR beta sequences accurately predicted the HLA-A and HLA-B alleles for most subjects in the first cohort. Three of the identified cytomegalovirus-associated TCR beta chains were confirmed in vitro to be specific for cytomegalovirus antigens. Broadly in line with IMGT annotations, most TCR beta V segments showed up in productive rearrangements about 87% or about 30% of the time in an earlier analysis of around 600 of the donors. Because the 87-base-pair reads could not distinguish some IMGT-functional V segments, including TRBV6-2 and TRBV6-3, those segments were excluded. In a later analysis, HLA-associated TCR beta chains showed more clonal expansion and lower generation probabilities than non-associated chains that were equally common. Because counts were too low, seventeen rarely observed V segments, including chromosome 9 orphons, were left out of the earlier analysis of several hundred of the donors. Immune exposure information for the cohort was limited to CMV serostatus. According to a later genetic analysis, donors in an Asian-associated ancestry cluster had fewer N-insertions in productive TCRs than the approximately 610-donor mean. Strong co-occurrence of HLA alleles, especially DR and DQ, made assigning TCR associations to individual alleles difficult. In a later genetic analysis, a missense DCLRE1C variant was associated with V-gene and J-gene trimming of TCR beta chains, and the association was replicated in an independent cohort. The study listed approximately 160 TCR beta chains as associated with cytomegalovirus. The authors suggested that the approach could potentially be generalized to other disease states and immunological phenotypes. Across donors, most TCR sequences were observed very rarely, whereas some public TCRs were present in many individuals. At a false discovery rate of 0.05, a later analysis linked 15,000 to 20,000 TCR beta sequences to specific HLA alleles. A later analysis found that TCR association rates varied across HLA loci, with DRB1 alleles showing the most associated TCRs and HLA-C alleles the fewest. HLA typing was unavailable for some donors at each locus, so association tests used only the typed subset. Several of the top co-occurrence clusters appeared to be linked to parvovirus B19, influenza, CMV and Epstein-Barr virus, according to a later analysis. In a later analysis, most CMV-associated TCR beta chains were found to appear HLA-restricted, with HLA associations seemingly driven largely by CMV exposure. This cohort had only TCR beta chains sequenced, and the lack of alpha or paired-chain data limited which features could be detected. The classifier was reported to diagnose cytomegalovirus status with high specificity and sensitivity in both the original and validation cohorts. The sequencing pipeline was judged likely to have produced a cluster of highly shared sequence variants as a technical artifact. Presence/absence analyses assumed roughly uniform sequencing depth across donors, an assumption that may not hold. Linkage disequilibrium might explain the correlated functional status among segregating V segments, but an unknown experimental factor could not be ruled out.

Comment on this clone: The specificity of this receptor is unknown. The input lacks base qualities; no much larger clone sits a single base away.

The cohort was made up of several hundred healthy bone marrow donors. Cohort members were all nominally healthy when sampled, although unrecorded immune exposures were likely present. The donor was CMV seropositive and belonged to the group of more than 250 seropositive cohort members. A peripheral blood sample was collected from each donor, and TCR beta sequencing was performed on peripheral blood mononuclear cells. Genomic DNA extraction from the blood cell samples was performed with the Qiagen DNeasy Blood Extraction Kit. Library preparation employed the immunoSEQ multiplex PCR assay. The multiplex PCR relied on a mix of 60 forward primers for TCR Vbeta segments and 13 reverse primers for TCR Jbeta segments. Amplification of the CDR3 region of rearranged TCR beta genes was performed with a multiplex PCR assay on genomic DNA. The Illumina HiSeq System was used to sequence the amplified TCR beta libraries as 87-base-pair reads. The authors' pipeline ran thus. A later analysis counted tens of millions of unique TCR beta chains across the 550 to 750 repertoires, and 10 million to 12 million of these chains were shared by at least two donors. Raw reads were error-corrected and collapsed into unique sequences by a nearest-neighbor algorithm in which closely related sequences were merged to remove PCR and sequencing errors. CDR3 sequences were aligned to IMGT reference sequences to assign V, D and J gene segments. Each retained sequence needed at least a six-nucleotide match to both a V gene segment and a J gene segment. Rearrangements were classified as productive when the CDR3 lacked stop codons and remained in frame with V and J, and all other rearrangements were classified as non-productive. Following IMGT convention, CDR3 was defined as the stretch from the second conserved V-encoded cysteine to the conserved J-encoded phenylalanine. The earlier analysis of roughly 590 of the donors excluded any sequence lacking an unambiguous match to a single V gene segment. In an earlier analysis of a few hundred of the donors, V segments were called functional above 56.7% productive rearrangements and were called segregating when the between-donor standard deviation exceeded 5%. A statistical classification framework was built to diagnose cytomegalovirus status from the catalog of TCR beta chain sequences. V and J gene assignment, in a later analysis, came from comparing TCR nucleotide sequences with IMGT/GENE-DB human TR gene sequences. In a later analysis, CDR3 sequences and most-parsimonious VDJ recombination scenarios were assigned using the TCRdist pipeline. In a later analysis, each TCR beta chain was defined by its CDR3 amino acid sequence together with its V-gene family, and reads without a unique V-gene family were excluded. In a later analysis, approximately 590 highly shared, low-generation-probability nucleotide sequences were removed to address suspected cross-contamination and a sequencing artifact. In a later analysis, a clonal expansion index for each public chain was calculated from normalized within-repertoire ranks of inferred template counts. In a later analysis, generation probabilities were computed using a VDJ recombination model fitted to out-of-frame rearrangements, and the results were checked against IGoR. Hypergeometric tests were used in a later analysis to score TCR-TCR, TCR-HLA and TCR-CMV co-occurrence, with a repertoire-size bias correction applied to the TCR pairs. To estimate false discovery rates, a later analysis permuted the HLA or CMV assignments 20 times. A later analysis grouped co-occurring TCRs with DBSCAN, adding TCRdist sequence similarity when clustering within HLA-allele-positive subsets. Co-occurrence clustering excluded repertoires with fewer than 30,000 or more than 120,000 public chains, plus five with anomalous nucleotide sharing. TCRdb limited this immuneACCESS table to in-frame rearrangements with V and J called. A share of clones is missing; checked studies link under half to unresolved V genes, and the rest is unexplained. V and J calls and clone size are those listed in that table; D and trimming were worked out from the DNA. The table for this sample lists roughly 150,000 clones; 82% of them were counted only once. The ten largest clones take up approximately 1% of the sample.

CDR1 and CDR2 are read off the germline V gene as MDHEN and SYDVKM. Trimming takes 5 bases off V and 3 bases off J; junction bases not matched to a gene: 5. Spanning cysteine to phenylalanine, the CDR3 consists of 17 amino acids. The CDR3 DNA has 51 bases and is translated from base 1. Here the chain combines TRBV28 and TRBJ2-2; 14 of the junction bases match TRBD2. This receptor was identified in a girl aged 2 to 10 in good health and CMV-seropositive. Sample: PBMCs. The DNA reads TGTGCCAGCAGTCCGGGGACTAGCGGGAGTTACACCGGGGAGCTGTTTTTT. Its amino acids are CASSPGTSGSYTGELFF.